The clone carrying this TCR beta chain was observed a few times. The antigen remains unidentified. This specimen belongs to a study of CD4 T cells in relation to SARS-CoV-2 and coronaviruses. Overall study context: The restricting HLA molecule for shared crossreactive spike epitopes was mapped.

The unexposed donors gave CD4+ T cells in about 2010-2019, prior to COVID-19. Isolation of CD4+ T cells took place after 10 days in culture. Cells permitting, SARS-CoV-2 S/N and four cold-coronavirus spikes were tested on unexposed-donor CD4+ T cells. Clones were sequenced by immunoSEQ multiplex PCR, and TCRdb holds only the in-frame ones, with some missing. This sample carries more than 20,000 clones, 65% to 80% of them seen once, and the ten largest clones take less than 20%. Sequenced sample: CD4+ T cells from PBMCs, cultured in vitro. This sequence was found in a human donor in good health.

The CDR3 DNA sequence: TGTGCCAGCAGCCCACCCCCGGGGAGTTCTCGAAATTCACCCCTCCACTTT. Translation: CASSPPPGSSRNSPLHF. The chain is built from TRBV7-9 and TRBJ1-6; no definite D call. V was pared by 5 bases and J by 7 bases, with 21 bases between. This CDR3 comprises 17 residues. Germline values: CDR1 SEHNR, CDR2 FQNEAQ (reference sequence).